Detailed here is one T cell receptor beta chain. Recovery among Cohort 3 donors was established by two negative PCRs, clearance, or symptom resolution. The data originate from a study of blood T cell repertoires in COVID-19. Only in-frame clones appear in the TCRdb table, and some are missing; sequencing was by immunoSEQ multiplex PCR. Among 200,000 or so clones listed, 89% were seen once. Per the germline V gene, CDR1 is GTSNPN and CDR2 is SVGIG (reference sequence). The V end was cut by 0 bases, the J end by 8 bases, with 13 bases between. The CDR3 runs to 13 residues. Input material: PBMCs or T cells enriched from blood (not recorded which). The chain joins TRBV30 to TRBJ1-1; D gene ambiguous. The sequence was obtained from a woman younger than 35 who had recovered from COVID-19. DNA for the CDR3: TGTGCCTGGAGTGTCCCCATGAGGGAGGAAGCTTTCTTT. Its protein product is CAWSVPMREEAFF.